These 2 T cell receptor beta chains share one sample of origin, sequenced in a study of shared clonotypes between healthy human individuals. Sequenced by immunoSEQ multiplex PCR; TCRdb stores in-frame clones only, minus some. The sample carries roughly 700,000 clones, roughly 70% recorded once. Sequencing was performed on memory CD4+ T cells sorted from blood. Subset meaning: CD45RA-negative fraction. The receptors come from a woman in her twenties or thirties in good health.

The chain combines TRBV10-3 with TRBJ2-1, with 16 bases identical to TRBD2. Germline CDR1 and CDR2: ENHRY and SYGVKD. V lost 10 bases and J lost 5; bases outside the gene matches: 8. The CDR3 spans 16 residues. DNA of the CDR3: TGTGCCAGCAGGGGACTAGCGGGAGGGACCCACAATGAGCAGTTCTTC. This gives the protein CASRGLAGGTHNEQFF.

V usage is TRBV25-1 and J usage is TRBJ2-2; 9 nucleotides match TRBD2. Trimming removed 6 bases from V and 4 bases from J; junction bases left unmatched: 9. Germline V gene data show CDR1 as MGHDK and CDR2 as SYGVNS. CDR3 length: 16 amino acids. CDR3 residues: CASSSTGTSPTGELFF. As DNA, the CDR3 is TGTGCCAGCAGCAGCACCGGGACTAGCCCCACCGGGGAGCTGTTTTTT.